The 30 T cell receptor beta chains in this list originate from one sample, sequenced in a study of CD8 T cells in Susac syndrome. Random hexamers were used to reverse transcribe 0.5 to 1 ug of RNA. TCRdb redid the calling of the immunoSEQ multiplex PCR reads with MiXCR, one entry per CDR3 protein. This table has around 80,000 distinct CDR3 sequences, over 85% appearing once. The sample comprised CD8+ T cells from PBMCs. All receptors derive from a human donor with Susac syndrome.

This rearrangement joins TRBV29-1 to TRBJ2-1, with D possibly TRBD2 on 5 matching bases. V was trimmed by 3 bases and J by 7 bases, leaving 13 bases between them. This CDR3 is 13 amino acids long. CDR1 and CDR2 (germline): SQVTM, ANQGSEA. CDR3 sequence (DNA): TGCAGCGTTGACCTCCCTCCGGGAAATGAGCAGTTCTTC. Translated: CSVDLPPGNEQFF.

This clonotype was found once. The chain combines TRBV20-1 with TRBJ1-5; 8 bases match TRBD1. Germline V lookup: CDR1 DFQATT, CDR2 SNEGSKA (reference sequence). The CDR3 is made up of 15 amino acids. V lost 6 bases, J lost 4 bases, and 11 bases stayed unmatched. The CDR3 nucleotides read TGCAGTGCGACCACAGGACAGGGCACTAATCAGCCCCAGCATTTT. Its translation: CSATTGQGTNQPQHF.

This chain joins TRBV20-1 and TRBJ1-4; D is unresolved. CDR1 is DFQATT, CDR2 SNEGSKA, per germline (reference sequence). CDR3 size: 15 residues. Trimming removed 0 bases at V and 0 bases at J, with 8 bases between. As DNA, the CDR3 is TGCAGTGCTAGAGATAGGCTTGCAACTAATGAAAAACTGTTTTTT. Residues: CSARDRLATNEKLFF.

The chain recombines TRBV19 with TRBJ2-7; 10 bases are shared with TRBD1. The CDR3 spans 14 residues. Looked up from germline, CDR1 is LNHDA and CDR2 is SQIVND (reference sequence). Trimming cost V 8 bases and J 2 bases; bases outside gene matches: 6. DNA of the CDR3: TGTGCCAGTTCGAGACAGGGGGCGGCCTACGAGCAGTACTTC. Translation gives CASSRQGAAYEQYF.

This clonotype occurred a few times. V is TRBV25-1 and J is TRBJ2-1; D unresolved. V lost 4 bases, J lost 7 bases, and 2 bases lay in between. This CDR3 spans 10 amino acids. Germline V lookup: CDR1 MGHDK, CDR2 SYGVNS. In DNA form, the CDR3 reads TGTGCCAGCAGTGGAAATGAGCAGTTCTTC. It specifies CASSGNEQFF.

The chain uses TRBV23-1 and TRBJ1-1; D not certain. TRBV23-1 is designated an ORF whose function remains uncertain. The V and J ends lost 6 bases and 6 bases respectively, with 14 bases between them. This CDR3 contains 13 residues. The CDR3 region is CASRQSRAAEAFF. As DNA, the CDR3 is TGCGCCAGCAGACAGTCGCGGGCAGCTGAAGCTTTCTTT.

This clonotype was seen a single time. This chain links TRBV6-1 with TRBJ1-6; weak D call: TRBD1 (6 bases). The CDR3 is made up of 12 amino acids. V was trimmed by 7 bases and J by 7 bases, leaving 8 bases between them. From germline, CDR1 is MNHNS and CDR2 SASEGT. DNA for the CDR3: TGTGCCAGCACCACAGGGAATTCACCCCTCCACTTT. Translation: CASTTGNSPLHF.

The chain combines TRBV23-1 with TRBJ1-1; D not certain. TRBV23-1 qualifies as an ORF whose function is uncertain. Trimming cost V 4 bases and J 5 bases, with 14 bases left between them. The CDR3 contains 14 residues. CDR3 DNA sequence: TGCGCCAGCAGTCTCGGGGAAAAATTAACTGAAGCTTTCTTT. The encoded protein is CASSLGEKLTEAFF.

The gene calls are TRBV20-1 and TRBJ2-5; D uncertain. CDR1 and CDR2 (germline): DFQATT, SNEGSKA (reference sequence). The CDR3 is 15 amino acids. The germline V and J ends were trimmed by 3 bases and 1 base, with 15 bases remaining between them. The chain's CDR3 is CSASKTPPGQETQYF. The CDR3 DNA reads as TGCAGTGCTAGTAAGACTCCACCGGGCCAAGAGACCCAGTACTTC.

V and J are TRBV12-3 or TRBV12-4 and TRBJ1-5; possible D gene TRBD1, 6 bases. Trimming cost V 1 base and J 1 base, with 17 bases left between them. The CDR3 spans 18 residues. CDR3 amino acids: CASSLGQELMASNQPQHF. The DNA of the CDR3 is TGTGCCAGCAGTTTAGGACAGGAGTTAATGGCGAGCAATCAGCCCCAGCATTTT.

The genes are TRBV4-3 and TRBJ1-1; perhaps TRBD1 as D (6 bases). V shed 3 bases and J shed 0 bases, with 23 bases lying between them. Germline V gene lookup returns CDR1 LGHNA and CDR2 YSLEER. CDR3 length: 19 residues. The CDR3 bases are TGCGCCAGCAGCCATTCCAAAGGGGGTCAAAAATTCATGAACACTGAAGCTTTCTTT. Protein: CASSHSKGGQKFMNTEAFF.

The CDR3 protein is CASSAVDTGELFF. DNA of the CDR3: TGTGCCAGCAGTGCTGTGGACACCGGGGAGCTGTTTTTT. V and J are TRBV27 and TRBJ2-2; D is unresolved. This CDR3 region has 13 residues. Germline CDR1 reads MNHEY; CDR2 reads SMNVEV (reference sequence). V was trimmed by 5 bases and J by 3 bases, leaving 7 bases between them.

The chain is built from TRBV6-2 or TRBV6-3 and TRBJ1-6; TRBD1 aligns across 8 bases. J gave up 7 bases and V 6 bases, and 14 bases lay outside the gene matches. Germline CDR1 MNHEY, CDR2 SVGEGT. The CDR3 is 17 amino acids. The CDR3: CASRLTSGGAWNSPLHF. The CDR3, as DNA: TGTGCCAGCAGACTTACGTCAGGGGGCGCTTGGAATTCACCCCTCCACTTT.

The chain couples TRBV7-9 to TRBJ1-5; D gene unclear. The CDR3 runs 14 residues. Trimming took off 6 bases at V and 3 bases at J, with 12 bases between the two ends. CDR1 is SEHNR, CDR2 FQNEAQ, per germline (reference sequence). CDR3 protein: CASSSPGVNQPQHF. The CDR3, as DNA: TGTGCCAGCAGTTCACCGGGAGTCAATCAGCCCCAGCATTTT.

This rearrangement joins TRBV5-1 to TRBJ2-1; 7 bases fit TRBD1. Unmatched junction bases numbered 3, after V lost 3 bases and J lost 3 bases. The CDR3 covers 14 residues. Germline V gives CDR1 SGHRS, CDR2 YFSETQ. The CDR3 region is CASSYGQVYNEQFF. The DNA of the CDR3 is TGCGCCAGCAGCTACGGACAGGTCTACAATGAGCAGTTCTTC. Drawing the rest from reference TRBV5-1 and TRBJ2-1, the complete variable domain is KAGVTQTPRYLIKTRGQQVTLSCSPISGHRSVSWYQQTPGQGLQFLFEYFSETQRNKGNFPGRFSGRQFSNSRSEMNVSTLELGDSALYLCASSYGQVYNEQFFGPGTRLTVL.

Remarks on this clonotype: An end of the junction differs from the germline gene, which may be a read error. The chain links TRBV19 to TRBJ2-1; no clear D. Germline loops: CDR1 LNHDA, CDR2 SQIVND (reference sequence). The CDR3 has 14 amino acids. The CDR3 bases are TGCTTACCAGCTGCCAAGAACTCCTACAATGAGCAGTTCTTC. Translating it yields CLPAAKNSYNEQFF.

V and J are TRBV20-1 and TRBJ2-3; 7 bases line up with TRBD2. Trimming at V came to 3 bases and at J to 3 bases, leaving 12 bases not matched to a gene. The germline gives CDR1 DFQATT, CDR2 SNEGSKA (reference sequence). The CDR3 is 16 amino acids. The CDR3 nucleotides are TGCAGTGCTAGTTATTGGGAGGGAGGGAAGACAGATACGCAGTATTTT. This codes for CSASYWEGGKTDTQYF.

The chain couples TRBV18 to TRBJ1-2; 8 bases map to TRBD1. Germline CDR1 KGHSH, CDR2 LQKENI. The CDR3 is 14 residues long. With 6 bases clipped from V and 3 bases from J, the junction kept 6 bases outside the gene matches. The CDR3 DNA follows: TGTGCCAGCTCCCCGGACAGGGCACACTATGGCTACACCTTC. This translates into CASSPDRAHYGYTF.

The J gene is TRBJ1-4, the V gene TRBV5-6; D is unresolved. The CDR3 sequence is 15 residues long. Germline assignment: CDR1 SGHDT and CDR2 YYEEEE. With 1 base removed from V and 4 bases from J, the gap between germline ends came to 11 bases. The CDR3 region has the DNA TGTGCCAGCAGCTTGCGTCGGCGGGTTAATGAAAAACTGTTTTTT. This gives the protein CASSLRRRVNEKLFF.

The rearrangement uses TRBV30 and TRBJ1-2; TRBD1 agrees at 10 bases. With V trimmed by 5 bases and J by 2 bases, 5 bases remained unmatched. CDR3 length equals 14 residues. The V gene's germline CDR1 is GTSNPN and CDR2 SVGIG (reference sequence). The CDR3 here is CAWARDRGNYGYTF. The CDR3 DNA reads as TGTGCCTGGGCTCGGGACAGGGGAAACTATGGCTACACCTTC. Complete variable domain (other parts from reference TRBV30 and TRBJ1-2): SQTIHQWPATLVQPVGSPLSLECTVEGTSNPNLYWYRQAAGRGLQLLFYSVGIGQISSEVPQNLSASRPQDRQFILSSKKLLLSDSGFYLCAWARDRGNYGYTFGSGTRLTVV.

This clonotype was detected a few times. The J gene is TRBJ2-1, the V gene TRBV27; TRBD2 is a possible D gene (6 bases). CDR1 MNHEY and CDR2 SMNVEV come from the germline V gene (reference sequence). The ends were cut back, 3 bases at V and 10 bases at J, with 10 bases in the middle. This CDR3 spans 12 amino acids. Here the CDR3 DNA reads TGTGCCAGCAGTTTGGGGGGAGGCGAGCAGTTCTTC. This encodes CASSLGGGEQFF.

The chain joins TRBV6-5 to TRBJ2-3; TRBD1 agrees at 8 bases. This CDR3 spans 18 amino acids. Germline V gene data show CDR1 as MNHEY and CDR2 as SVGAGI. The ends lost 2 bases at V and 7 bases at J; junction bases unmatched: 17. The CDR3, as DNA: TGTGCCAGCAGTTACAAAGTGACAGGGGACGGCGGTCGACATACGCAGTATTTT. The encoded protein is CASSYKVTGDGGRHTQYF.

The chain carries TRBV7-6 and TRBJ1-1; no definite D call. V lost 0 bases to trimming and J lost 3 bases, with 11 bases between them. CDR1 and CDR2 from the germline V gene are SGHVS and FNYEAQ. The CDR3 is made up of 15 amino acids. The CDR3 region is CASSLAGSGDTEAFF. The DNA for the CDR3 is TGTGCCAGCAGCTTAGCGGGGTCAGGCGACACTGAAGCTTTCTTT.

The rearrangement uses TRBV10-2 and TRBJ2-5; perhaps D is TRBD1 or TRBD2 (5 bases each). The CDR3 covers 13 residues. The germline V and J ends were trimmed by 8 bases and 5 bases, with 15 bases remaining between them. Germline CDR1 is WSHSY and CDR2 is SAAADI. Here the CDR3 DNA reads TGCGCCAGCCAAGTCCTGGGGGAGGAGACCCAGTACTTC. It codes for CASQVLGEETQYF.

This CDR3 reads CASSKSGDQETQYF. The CDR3 coding sequence is TGTGCCAGCAGCAAAAGCGGGGACCAAGAGACCCAGTACTTC. The rearrangement links TRBV7-9 to TRBJ2-5; 7 nucleotides align to TRBD2. CDR3 length: 14 amino acids. Germline CDR1 reads SEHNR; CDR2 reads FQNEAQ (reference sequence). The V segment lost 5 bases and the J segment 0 bases; nucleotides outside the gene matches: 3.

This clonotype has a single count. This chain joins TRBV7-2 and TRBJ2-3; no clear D. V dropped 7 bases and J dropped 0 bases, with 11 bases sitting between them. The CDR3 contains 14 residues. Germline V gives CDR1 SGHTA, CDR2 FQGNSA. CDR3 DNA sequence: TGTGCCAGCACAGGAAATCCTAGCACAGATACGCAGTATTTT. It encodes CASTGNPSTDTQYF. The complete variable domain, with remaining parts taken from reference TRBV7-2 and TRBJ2-3, reads GAGVSQSPSNKVTEKGKDVELRCDPISGHTALYWYRQSLGQGLEFLIYFQGNSAPDKSGLPSDRFSAERTGGSVSTLTIQRTQQEDSAVYLCASTGNPSTDTQYFGPGTRLTVL.

This clonotype appeared a single time. As DNA, the CDR3 is TGTGCCAGCAGTTTGACCGCGTCTGGGGCCAACGTCCTGACTTTC. Residues: CASSLTASGANVLTF. The chain combines TRBV6-2 or TRBV6-3 with TRBJ2-6; no reliable D call. Trimming stripped 4 bases from V and 1 base from J, with 8 bases between. Germline CDR1 and CDR2: MNHEY and SVGEGT. This CDR3 contains 15 residues.

The CDR3 loop reads CASSMIGGGRGTEAFF. The DNA of the CDR3 is TGTGCCAGTAGTATGATAGGAGGAGGGCGGGGGACTGAAGCTTTCTTT. The chain couples TRBV19 to TRBJ1-1; D possibly corresponds to TRBD1 (5 bases). The length of the CDR3 is 16 residues. Germline values: CDR1 LNHDA, CDR2 SQIVND (reference sequence). The V gene lost 3 bases and the J gene lost 5 bases, with 19 bases spanning the gap. Filled out from reference TRBV19 and TRBJ1-1, the complete variable domain reads DGGITQSPKYLFRKEGQNVTLSCEQNLNHDAMYWYRQDPGQGLRLIYYSQIVNDFQKGDIAEGYSVSREKKESFPLTVTSAQKNPTAFYLCASSMIGGGRGTEAFFGQGTRLTVV.

V usage is TRBV9 and J usage is TRBJ2-3; perhaps TRBD1 as D (6 bases). CDR3 length: 15 residues. The V end lost 4 bases, the J end lost 1 base, and 13 bases lay between the germline ends. CDR1 is SGDLS, CDR2 YYNGEE, per germline. The CDR3 loop is CASSQRDTRTDTQYF. CDR3 nucleotide sequence: TGTGCCAGCAGCCAAAGGGACACTCGCACAGATACGCAGTATTTT. Filled out from reference TRBV9 and TRBJ2-3, the complete variable domain reads DSGVTQTPKHLITATGQRVTLRCSPRSGDLSVYWYQQSLDQGLQFLIQYYNGEERAKGNILERFSAQQFPDLHSELNLSSLELGDSALYFCASSQRDTRTDTQYFGPGTRLTVL.

The chain couples TRBV11-2 to TRBJ2-5; TRBD1 or TRBD2 may be the D gene (5 bases each). CDR3 length equals 14 residues. Trimming removed 1 base at V and 3 bases at J, with 9 bases between. The germline CDR1 and CDR2 sequences are SGHAT and FQNNGV. CDR3 in DNA: TGTGCCAGCAGCTTAGTCGGGGCTAAAGAGACCCAGTACTTC. It codes for CASSLVGAKETQYF.